These 22 T cell receptor beta chains were sequenced from one sample in a study of cytomegalovirus exposure and HLA in healthy donors listed by TCRdb under 2017. The library was produced with the immunoSEQ multiplex PCR assay. For the multiplex PCR, a mixture combining 60 forward primers for TCR Vbeta segments and 13 reverse primers for TCR Jbeta segments was used. TCRdb re-hosts the immuneACCESS table, in-frame sequences only. Its copies lack some clones; in the studies checked, an unresolved V gene accounts for under half of them, and the cause for the rest is not known. Recorded for this sample are 150,000 to 200,000 clones; 75% of them occurred a single time. The top ten clonotypes cover about 7.7% of the sample. Source material: PBMCs. The receptors were gathered from a woman in her 40s in good health and CMV-seropositive.

The chain carries TRBV5-4 and TRBJ2-7; D is uncertain. V lost 0 bases and J 1 base, leaving 11 bases between the germline ends. Germline lookup yields CDR1 SGHNT and CDR2 YYREEE (reference sequence). The CDR3 length is 15 residues. The CDR3 region has the DNA TGTGCCAGCAGCTTGGATAGAACTAAATCCTACGAGCAGTACTTC. Its translation is CASSLDRTKSYEQYF.

V is TRBV5-1 and J is TRBJ1-3; perhaps TRBD1 as D (5 bases). Germline CDR1 reads SGHRS; CDR2 reads YFSETQ. Trimming pared 4 bases from V and 0 bases from J, leaving 11 bases between. This CDR3 region has 15 residues. CDR3 region: CASSIRGPSGNTIYF. The CDR3 DNA reads as TGCGCCAGCAGCATTAGGGGTCCCTCTGGAAACACCATATATTTT.

The chain joins TRBV4-2 to TRBJ2-3; 12 nucleotides agree with TRBD2. V was pared by 0 bases and J by 3 bases, with 4 bases of the junction left unmatched. This CDR3 is 17 amino acids long. In germline, CDR1 is LGHNA, CDR2 YNFKEQ. Here the CDR3 DNA reads TGTGCCAGCAGCCAAGATTTCGGGACTAGCGGGACAGATACGCAGTATTTT. Amino acid sequence: CASSQDFGTSGTDTQYF.

As DNA, the CDR3 is TGTGCCAGCAGTCCCGAGAGGCTAGCGGGTCACAATGAGCAGTTCTTC. Translation: CASSPERLAGHNEQFF. The chain recombines TRBV25-1 with TRBJ2-1; TRBD2 matches 8 bases. The germline gives CDR1 MGHDK, CDR2 SYGVNS. With V trimmed by 5 bases and J by 5 bases, 11 bases remained unmatched. The CDR3 covers 16 residues.

As for this clone: Other DNA sequences from this sample encode an identical CDR3 as well. The chain uses TRBV7-9 and TRBJ1-5; D is unresolved. V lost 2 bases to trimming and J lost 6 bases, with 5 bases between them. The CDR3 has 12 amino acids. Per germline, CDR1 SEHNR and CDR2 FQNEAQ (reference sequence). CDR3 nucleotide sequence: TGTGCCAGCAGCTTAAGCCCTCAGCCCCAGCATTTT. This gives the protein CASSLSPQPQHF.

The chain uses TRBV5-1 and TRBJ2-2; D is uncertain. The CDR3 runs 15 residues. Germline loops: CDR1 SGHRS, CDR2 YFSETQ. V lost 0 bases to trimming and J lost 0 bases, with 6 bases between them. CDR3 in amino acids: CASSLDSSNTGELFF. In nucleotides, the CDR3 is TGCGCCAGCAGCTTGGACAGCTCGAACACCGGGGAGCTGTTTTTT.

V is TRBV6-5 and J is TRBJ2-5; TRBD1 agrees at 7 bases. Gene TRBJ2-7 matches the end of the DNA better, so the J call may be wrong. Germline lookup yields CDR1 MNHEY and CDR2 SVGAGI. CDR3 size: 14 residues. This CDR3 is CASSLKGQTYEQYF. In DNA, the CDR3 is TGTGCCAGCAGTTTAAAGGGACAGACCTACGAGCAGTACTTC.

The genes are TRBV11-2 and TRBJ1-2, with 8 bases matching TRBD1. Germline V lookup: CDR1 SGHAT, CDR2 FQNNGV. With V trimmed by 1 base and J by 6 bases, 13 bases remained unmatched. The CDR3 length is 17 residues. The chain's CDR3 is CASSLVLDRVLLNGYTF. The CDR3 nucleotides are TGTGCCAGCAGCTTAGTGCTGGACAGGGTTTTGTTGAATGGCTACACCTTC.

This clone came up a few times. The chain is built from TRBV28 and TRBJ2-3; TRBD2 might be the D (7 bases). Germline CDR1 MDHEN, CDR2 SYDVKM. The CDR3 runs to 15 residues. Deletions cut 11 bases from V and 1 base from J, with 19 bases between. Written as DNA, the CDR3 is TGTGCCCATCGGGGGGCATCCCAAGGCACAGATACGCAGTATTTT. This sequence encodes CAHRGASQGTDTQYF.

This clone was seen a single time. The gene calls are TRBV5-1 and TRBJ2-3, with TRBD2 matching 7 bases. The CDR3 loop spans 16 amino acids. Trimming cost V 0 bases and J 4 bases; bases outside gene matches: 8. CDR1 and CDR2 (germline): SGHRS, YFSETQ. The CDR3 loop reads CASSLAGGYGSDTQYF. CDR3 sequence (DNA): TGCGCCAGCAGCTTGGCCGGGGGGTATGGATCAGATACGCAGTATTTT.

This chain connects TRBV4-2 to TRBJ2-5; TRBD2 agrees at 8 bases. The J call is in doubt because the DNA end fits TRBJ2-7 better. This CDR3 contains 15 residues. Germline lookup yields CDR1 LGHNA and CDR2 YNFKEQ. The CDR3 here is CASSQTSGGSYEQYF. The CDR3 DNA sequence: TGTGCCAGCAGCCAAACTAGCGGAGGGTCCTACGAGCAGTACTTC.

In DNA form, the CDR3 reads TGTGCCAGTACCACCCAGGGAACGTTGGGGCATCAGCCCCAGCATTTT. As protein: CASTTQGTLGHQPQHF. The chain has TRBV19 and TRBJ1-5, with D tentatively TRBD1 (5 bases). Trimming stripped 7 bases from V and 5 bases from J, with 21 bases between. Germline CDR1 LNHDA, CDR2 SQIVND (reference sequence). The CDR3 is made up of 16 amino acids.

The DNA of the CDR3 is TGTGCCACACTAGCGCCCACAGATACGCAGTATTTT. The encoded protein is CATLAPTDTQYF. The V and J genes are TRBV28 and TRBJ2-3; 7 bases line up with TRBD2. The CDR3 extends over 12 amino acids. J was trimmed by 2 bases and V by 10 bases; bases with no gene match: 3. Per the germline V gene, CDR1 is MDHEN and CDR2 is SYDVKM.

This chain connects TRBV4-1 to TRBJ2-7, with D perhaps matching TRBD2 (6 bases). With 1 base removed from V and 6 bases from J, the gap between germline ends came to 19 bases. There are 16 residues in the CDR3. Germline assignment: CDR1 MGHRA and CDR2 YSYEKL. CDR3 sequence (DNA): TGCGCCAGCAGCCAAGGGGACCGGGGACTCCGCGGCGAGCAGTACTTC. Protein sequence: CASSQGDRGLRGEQYF.

The gene calls are TRBV19 and TRBJ2-1; TRBD2 is a possible D gene (5 bases). The V gene lost 5 bases and the J gene lost 2 bases, with 10 bases spanning the gap. The CDR3 extends over 14 amino acids. Germline V gene sequence: CDR1 LNHDA, CDR2 SQIVND (reference sequence). CDR3 sequence: CASSRGFPYNEQFF. The DNA of the CDR3 is TGTGCCAGTAGTCGGGGATTCCCCTACAATGAGCAGTTCTTC. Drawing the rest from reference TRBV19 and TRBJ2-1, the complete variable domain is DGGITQSPKYLFRKEGQNVTLSCEQNLNHDAMYWYRQDPGQGLRLIYYSQIVNDFQKGDIAEGYSVSREKKESFPLTVTSAQKNPTAFYLCASSRGFPYNEQFFGPGTRLTVL.

The chain employs TRBV10-3 and TRBJ2-7; perhaps TRBD1 as D (5 bases). The CDR3 length is 14 residues. CDR1 and CDR2 (germline): ENHRY, SYGVKD. V lost 4 bases and J lost 4, with 14 bases in between. This chain's CDR3 is CAISAERGGYEQYF. The CDR3 nucleotides read TGTGCCATCAGTGCGGAAAGGGGCGGTTACGAGCAGTACTTC.

This chain links TRBV9 with TRBJ2-7; 9 nucleotides line up with TRBD1. The CDR3 runs to 13 residues. Trimming at V came to 0 bases and at J to 6 bases, leaving 1 base not matched to a gene. Germline values: CDR1 SGDLS, CDR2 YYNGEE. The CDR3 DNA is TGTGCCAGCAGCGTAGGGGACAGGGCCGAGCAGTACTTC. Translating gives CASSVGDRAEQYF.

The gene calls are TRBV28 and TRBJ1-1; maybe TRBD1 (5 bases). Germline V gene sequence: CDR1 MDHEN, CDR2 SYDVKM. The germline V and J ends were trimmed by 1 base and 3 bases, with 9 bases remaining between them. The CDR3 runs to 14 residues. The CDR3 sequence: CASSLSGSDTEAFF. The CDR3 coding sequence is TGTGCCAGCAGTTTATCAGGGTCGGACACTGAAGCTTTCTTT.

The J gene is TRBJ2-3, the V gene TRBV2; TRBD1 aligns across 9 bases. Unmatched junction bases numbered 10, after V lost 7 bases and J lost 8 bases. The CDR3 extends over 14 amino acids. The germline V gene has CDR1 SNHLY and CDR2 FYNNEI. For the CDR3, the DNA is TGTGCCAGCAAACCGGGACAGGGCTCGTTTACGCAGTATTTT. Protein: CASKPGQGSFTQYF. The full variable domain, rest sourced from reference TRBV2 and TRBJ2-3, is EPEVTQTPSHQVTQMGQEVILRCVPISNHLYFYWYRQILGQKVEFLVSFYNNEISEKSEIFDDQFSVERPDGSNFTLKIRSTKLEDSAMYFCASKPGQGSFTQYFGPGTRLTVL.

The chain combines TRBV4-3 with TRBJ2-3; D is possibly TRBD2 (6 bases). V shed 6 bases and J shed 0 bases, with 13 bases lying between them. CDR3 length: 15 residues. Germline CDR1 is LGHNA and CDR2 is YSLEER. Written as DNA, the CDR3 is TGCGCCAGCAGTTATAGCGGTGCTAGCACAGATACGCAGTATTTT. Its translation is CASSYSGASTDTQYF.

This clone was seen only a few times. The chain links TRBV7-3 to TRBJ1-2; TRBD1 matches 10 bases. The CDR3 runs to 17 residues. V lost 5 bases to trimming and J lost 8 bases; unmatched junction nucleotides: 17. Germline lookup yields CDR1 SGHTA and CDR2 FQGTGA. CDR3 nucleotide sequence: TGTGCCAGCAGCGCGCCCCAAATTAGACAGGGGGCGGAGGGCTACACCTTC. Protein sequence: CASSAPQIRQGAEGYTF. The entire variable domain, with the rest obtained from reference TRBV7-3 and TRBJ1-2, is as follows: GAGVSQTPSNKVTEKGKYVELRCDPISGHTALYWYRQSLGQGPEFLIYFQGTGAADDSGLPNDRFFAVRPEGSVSTLKIQRTERGDSAVYLCASSAPQIRQGAEGYTFGSGTRLTVV.

The chain carries TRBV19 and TRBJ1-2, with D tentatively TRBD1 (6 bases). Trimming stripped 8 bases from V and 4 bases from J, with 14 bases between. Germline CDR1 and CDR2: LNHDA and SQIVND (reference sequence). The length of the CDR3 is 13 residues. The CDR3 reads CASGGGPVYGYTF. In DNA form, the CDR3 reads TGTGCCAGTGGGGGGGGGCCTGTCTATGGCTACACCTTC.